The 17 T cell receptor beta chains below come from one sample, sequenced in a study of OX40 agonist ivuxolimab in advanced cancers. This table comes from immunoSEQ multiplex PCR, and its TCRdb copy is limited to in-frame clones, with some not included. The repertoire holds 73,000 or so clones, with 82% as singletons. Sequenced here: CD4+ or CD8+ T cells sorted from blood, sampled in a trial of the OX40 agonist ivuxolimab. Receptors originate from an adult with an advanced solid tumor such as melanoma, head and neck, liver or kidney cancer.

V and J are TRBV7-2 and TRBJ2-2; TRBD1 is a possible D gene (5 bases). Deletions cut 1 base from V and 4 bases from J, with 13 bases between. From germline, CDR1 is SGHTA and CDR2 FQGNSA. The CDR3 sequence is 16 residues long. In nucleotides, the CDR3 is TGTGCCAGCAGCTTAGTTGGGGCTCTGAGCACCGGGGAGCTGTTTTTT. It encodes CASSLVGALSTGELFF.

CDR3: CARTLRDEPHYEQYV. The CDR3 DNA reads TGCGCCAGGACTTTACGGGACGAACCTCATTACGAGCAGTACGTC. This chain uses TRBV10-1 with TRBJ2-7; the D gene could be TRBD1 or TRBD2 (5 bases each). Germline CDR1 is WNHNN and CDR2 is SYGVQD (reference sequence). The CDR3 runs 15 residues. The V and J ends lost 9 bases and 4 bases respectively, with 22 bases between them.

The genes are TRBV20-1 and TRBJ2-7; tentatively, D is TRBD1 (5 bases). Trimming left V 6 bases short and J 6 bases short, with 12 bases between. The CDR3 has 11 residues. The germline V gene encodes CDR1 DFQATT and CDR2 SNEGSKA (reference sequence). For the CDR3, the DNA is TGCAGTGCCATAGACAGTGGCGAGCAGTACGTC. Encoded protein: CSAIDSGEQYV.

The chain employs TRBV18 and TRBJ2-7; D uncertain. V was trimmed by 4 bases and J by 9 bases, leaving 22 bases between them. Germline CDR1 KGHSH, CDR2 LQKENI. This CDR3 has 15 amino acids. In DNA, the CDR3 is TGTGCCAGCTCACTAACAGCGAGCCCCCGGTTTGTGCAGTACTTC. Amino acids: CASSLTASPRFVQYF.

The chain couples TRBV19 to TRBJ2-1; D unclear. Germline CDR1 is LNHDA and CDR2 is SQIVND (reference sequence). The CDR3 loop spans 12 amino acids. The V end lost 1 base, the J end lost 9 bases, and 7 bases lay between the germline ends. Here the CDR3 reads CASSIVRGEQFF. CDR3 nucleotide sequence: TGTGCCAGTAGTATAGTTCGTGGTGAGCAGTTCTTC.

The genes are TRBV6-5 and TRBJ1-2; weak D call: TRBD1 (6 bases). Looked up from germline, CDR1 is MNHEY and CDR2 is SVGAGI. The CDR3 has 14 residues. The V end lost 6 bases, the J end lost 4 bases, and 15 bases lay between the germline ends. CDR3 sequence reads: CASRNSQGLYGYTF. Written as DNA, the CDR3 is TGTGCCAGCAGGAACTCACAGGGCCTCTATGGCTACACCTTC.

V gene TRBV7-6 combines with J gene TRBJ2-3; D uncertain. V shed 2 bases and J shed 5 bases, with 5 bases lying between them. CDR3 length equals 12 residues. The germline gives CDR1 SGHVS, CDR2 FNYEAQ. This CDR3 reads CASSLHVDTQYF. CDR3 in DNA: TGTGCCAGCAGCTTACACGTAGATACGCAGTATTTT.

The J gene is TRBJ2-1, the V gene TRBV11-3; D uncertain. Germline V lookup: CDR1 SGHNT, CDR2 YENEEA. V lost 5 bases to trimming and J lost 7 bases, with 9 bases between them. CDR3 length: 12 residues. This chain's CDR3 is CASSPAGNEQFF. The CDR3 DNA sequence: TGTGCCAGCAGCCCCGCAGGAAATGAGCAGTTCTTC.

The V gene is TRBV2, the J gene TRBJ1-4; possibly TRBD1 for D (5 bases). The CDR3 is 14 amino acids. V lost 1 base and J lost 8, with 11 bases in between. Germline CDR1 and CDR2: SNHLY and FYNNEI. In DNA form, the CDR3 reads TGTGCCAGCAGTGAAGGCCTAGGGGAGGAAAAACTGTTTTTT. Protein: CASSEGLGEEKLFF.

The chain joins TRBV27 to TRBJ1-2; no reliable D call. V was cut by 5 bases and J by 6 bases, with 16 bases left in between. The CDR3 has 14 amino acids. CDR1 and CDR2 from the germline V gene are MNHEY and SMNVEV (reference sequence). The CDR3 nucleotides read TGTGCCAGCAGTCTGCCCGGGAGAACGGATGGCTACACCTTC. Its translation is CASSLPGRTDGYTF.

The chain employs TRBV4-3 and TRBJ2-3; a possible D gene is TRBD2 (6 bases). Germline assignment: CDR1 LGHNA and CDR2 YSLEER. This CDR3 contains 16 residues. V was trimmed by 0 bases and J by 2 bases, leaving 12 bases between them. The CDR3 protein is CASSQEARDFTDTQYF. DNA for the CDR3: TGCGCCAGCAGCCAAGAGGCAAGGGACTTCACAGATACGCAGTATTTT.

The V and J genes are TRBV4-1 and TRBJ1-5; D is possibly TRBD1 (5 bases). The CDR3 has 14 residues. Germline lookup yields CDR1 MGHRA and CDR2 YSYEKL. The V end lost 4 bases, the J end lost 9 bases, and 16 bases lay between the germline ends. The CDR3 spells CASSPRWRDGPQHF. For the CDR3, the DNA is TGCGCCAGCAGCCCACGATGGAGGGACGGGCCCCAGCATTTT.

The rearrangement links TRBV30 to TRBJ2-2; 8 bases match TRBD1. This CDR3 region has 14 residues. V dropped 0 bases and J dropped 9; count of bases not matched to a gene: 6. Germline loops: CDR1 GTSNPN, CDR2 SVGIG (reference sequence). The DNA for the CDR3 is TGTGCCTGGAGTGTAACAGGGGGGTATAGGGAGCTGTTTTTT. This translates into CAWSVTGGYRELFF.

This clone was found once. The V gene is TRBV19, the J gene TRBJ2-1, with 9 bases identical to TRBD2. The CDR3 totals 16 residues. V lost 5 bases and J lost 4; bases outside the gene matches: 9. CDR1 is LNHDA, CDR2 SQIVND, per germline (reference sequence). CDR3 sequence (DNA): TGTGCCAGTAGTCCCCATGTAGCGGGGGTTTACAATGAGCAGTTCTTC. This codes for CASSPHVAGVYNEQFF.

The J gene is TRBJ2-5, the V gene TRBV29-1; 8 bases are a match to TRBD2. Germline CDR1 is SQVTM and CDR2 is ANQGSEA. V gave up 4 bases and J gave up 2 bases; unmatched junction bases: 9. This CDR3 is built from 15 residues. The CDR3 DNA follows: TGCAGCGTTGTTCCCGCCGGGACTAGTCAAGAGACCCAGTACTTC. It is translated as CSVVPAGTSQETQYF.

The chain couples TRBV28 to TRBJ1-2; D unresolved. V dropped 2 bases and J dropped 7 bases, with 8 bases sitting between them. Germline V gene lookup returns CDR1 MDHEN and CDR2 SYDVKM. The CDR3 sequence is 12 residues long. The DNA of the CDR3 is TGTGCCAGCAGTTTACGGCCAACTGGCTACACCTTC. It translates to CASSLRPTGYTF.

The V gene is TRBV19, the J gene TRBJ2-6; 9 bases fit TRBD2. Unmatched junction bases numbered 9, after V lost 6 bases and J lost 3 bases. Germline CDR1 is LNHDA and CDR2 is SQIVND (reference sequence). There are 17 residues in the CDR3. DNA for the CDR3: TGTGCCAGTAGAGATGGAGCGGGAGGAGGTGGGGCCAACGTCCTGACTTTC. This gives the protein CASRDGAGGGGANVLTF. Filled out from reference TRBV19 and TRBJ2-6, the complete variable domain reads DGGITQSPKYLFRKEGQNVTLSCEQNLNHDAMYWYRQDPGQGLRLIYYSQIVNDFQKGDIAEGYSVSREKKESFPLTVTSAQKNPTAFYLCASRDGAGGGGANVLTFGAGSRLTVL.